Following are 25 T cell receptor beta chains from one sample sequenced in a study of radiotherapy plus CTLA-4 blockade in lung cancer (dated by TCRdb to 2016 to 2019). Library preparation employed the immunoSEQ multiplex PCR assay. This immuneACCESS table, as held by TCRdb, lists in-frame sequences with V and J called but not all clones. Of the missing ones, under half trace to an unresolved V gene in checked studies; the others have no known cause. Across this sample there are around 110,000 clones, with 70% to 85% seen only once. Less than 4% of the sample is in the top ten clones. The specimen was peripheral blood, collected from a patient treated with radiotherapy plus ipilimumab. The origin of the receptors is a human donor with non-small cell lung cancer that progressed on radiotherapy plus ipilimumab. Some clones in this sample may be carry-over from other donors' samples.

A remark on this clone: No DNA is shown, since the ends of the CDR3 on it are uncertain; the CDR3 is the one TCRdb lists. The rearrangement links TRBV2 to TRBJ2-3; the table calls TRBD2, which could not be checked here. Germline CDR1 and CDR2: SNHLY and FYNNEI. The CDR3 is made up of 14 amino acids, end residues included. CDR3 amino acids: CASSSSGGTDTQYF.

The rearrangement links TRBV2 to TRBJ1-1; a possible D gene is TRBD1 (5 bases). V dropped 9 bases and J dropped 8 bases, with 22 bases sitting between them. The CDR3 contains 14 residues. Germline V gene lookup returns CDR1 SNHLY and CDR2 FYNNEI. The CDR3 DNA is TGTGCCAGTGCCCGGGGACTGGTGCTAGAAGAAGCTTTCTTT. Translated, it gives CASARGLVLEEAFF.

The rearrangement links TRBV29-1 to TRBJ1-1, with D perhaps matching TRBD1 (6 bases). The CDR3 has 13 amino acids. The germline V and J ends were trimmed by 7 bases and 1 base, with 13 bases remaining between them. The germline V gene encodes CDR1 SQVTM and CDR2 ANQGSEA. CDR3 bases: TGCAGCGGGTCGGGACACCGGAACACTGAAGCTTTCTTT. This codes for CSGSGHRNTEAFF. The variable domain in full, completed from reference TRBV29-1 and TRBJ1-1, reads SAVISQKPSRDICQRGTSLTIQCQVDSQVTMMFWYRQQPGQSLTLIATANQGSEATYESGFVIDKFPISRPNLTFSTLTVSNMSPEDSSIYLCSGSGHRNTEAFFGQGTRLTVV.

This sequence joins TRBV2 and TRBJ2-5; D is uncertain. This CDR3 has 14 amino acids. CDR1 and CDR2 (germline): SNHLY, FYNNEI. Trimming took off 6 bases at V and 0 bases at J, with 11 bases between the two ends. The CDR3 DNA sequence: TGTGCCAGCAGCGCCGACTCGTACCAAGAGACCCAGTACTTC. It yields the protein CASSADSYQETQYF.

The V and J genes are TRBV6-5 and TRBJ1-1, with D perhaps TRBD1 (6 bases). The CDR3 is 15 residues long. Germline CDR1 MNHEY, CDR2 SVGAGI. V was clipped by 0 bases and J by 11 bases, with 19 bases between them. CDR3 protein: CASSYSNRARGSAFF. The CDR3 DNA reads TGTGCCAGCAGTTACTCGAACAGGGCCCGGGGGTCGGCTTTCTTT.

The V and J genes are TRBV11-3 and TRBJ1-1, with D unclear. The germline V gene has CDR1 SGHNT and CDR2 YENEEA. V was cut by 0 bases and J by 6 bases, with 8 bases left in between. The CDR3 extends over 13 amino acids. For the CDR3, the DNA is TGTGCCAGCAGCTTAGAGGGTCTTTCTGAAGCTTTCTTT. This sequence encodes CASSLEGLSEAFF.

The chain has TRBV6-5 and TRBJ2-5; a weak D match, TRBD1 (6 bases). Per germline, CDR1 MNHEY and CDR2 SVGAGI. CDR3 length: 15 residues. Trimming shortened V by 5 bases and J by 1 base, and 14 bases separated the two germline ends. In nucleotides, the CDR3 is TGTGCCAGCAGTCGTAGGACAGACCTCCAAGAGACCCAGTACTTC. It translates to CASSRRTDLQETQYF.

V gene TRBV29-1 combines with J gene TRBJ1-4; 8 bases are shared with TRBD1. Per germline, CDR1 SQVTM and CDR2 ANQGSEA. The CDR3 extends over 14 amino acids. V lost 5 bases and J lost 0; bases outside the gene matches: 2. CDR3 in amino acids: CSVSQGATNEKLFF. In DNA, the CDR3 is TGCAGCGTTTCACAGGGGGCAACTAATGAAAAACTGTTTTTT.

V and J are TRBV28 and TRBJ1-2; 8 nucleotides align to TRBD1. In germline, CDR1 is MDHEN, CDR2 SYDVKM. The CDR3 consists of 19 residues. V shed 5 bases, J shed 6 bases, and the junction held 23 bases outside the gene matches. CDR3 nucleotides: TGTGCCAGCAGTCGTCTTATAGACATGAGAGGGACAGGCCGGAATGGCTACACCTTC. This codes for CASSRLIDMRGTGRNGYTF.

CDR3 bases: TGTGCCAGTAGTATAAGCGGTACGCAGTATTTT. This encodes CASSISGTQYF. This rearrangement joins TRBV19 to TRBJ2-3, with D maybe TRBD2 (5 bases). The CDR3 runs to 11 residues. V was clipped by 2 bases and J by 8 bases, with 5 bases between them. CDR1 and CDR2 from the germline V gene are LNHDA and SQIVND (reference sequence).

The chain is built from TRBV28 and TRBJ2-7; D unresolved. Germline V gene lookup returns CDR1 MDHEN and CDR2 SYDVKM. The V end lost 3 bases, the J end lost 5 bases, and 14 bases lay between the germline ends. The CDR3 runs to 14 residues. CDR3 coding DNA: TGTGCCAGCAGTTTTGGGAAATTAAGCGACGAGCAGTACTTC. Amino acid sequence: CASSFGKLSDEQYF.

V is TRBV5-1 and J is TRBJ2-5; D is perhaps TRBD1 (5 bases). The V end was cut by 0 bases, the J end by 3 bases, with 9 bases between. CDR1 is SGHRS, CDR2 YFSETQ, per germline. The CDR3 sequence is 14 residues long. The CDR3 region has the DNA TGCGCCAGCAGCTTGGCGGGCAGGGAAGAGACCCAGTACTTC. Encoded protein: CASSLAGREETQYF.

The J gene is TRBJ1-6, the V gene TRBV6-4; D is undetermined. Per germline, CDR1 MRHNA and CDR2 SNTAGT. The CDR3 runs 14 residues. The V gene lost 9 bases and the J gene lost 0 bases, with 9 bases spanning the gap. The CDR3 here is CASFKSSYNSPLHF. DNA for the CDR3: TGTGCCAGTTTCAAGAGCTCCTATAATTCACCCCTCCACTTT.

This sequence joins TRBV12-5 and TRBJ2-3; TRBD2 matches 9 bases. Germline V gene sequence: CDR1 LGHNT, CDR2 FRNRAP. After removal of 10 bases from V and 1 base from J, the junction contained 9 bases not matched to a gene. This CDR3 has 15 residues. The CDR3, as DNA: TGTGCTAAGAACCCAAGGACTAGCGGCACAGATACGCAGTATTTT. As protein: CAKNPRTSGTDTQYF.

This chain joins TRBV18 and TRBJ1-2; 8 bases map to TRBD1. Germline V lookup: CDR1 KGHSH, CDR2 LQKENI. The CDR3 consists of 16 residues. V was pared by 0 bases and J by 5 bases, with 8 bases of the junction left unmatched. As DNA, the CDR3 is TGTGCCAGCTCACCACCTCCCGGACAGGGCCTTTATGGCTACACCTTC. This gives the protein CASSPPPGQGLYGYTF. Variable domain in full (rest from reference TRBV18 and TRBJ1-2): NAGVMQNPRHLVRRRGQEARLRCSPMKGHSHVYWYRQLPEEGLKFMVYLQKENIIDESGMPKERFSAEFPKEGPSILRIQQVVRGDSAAYFCASSPPPGQGLYGYTFGSGTRLTVV.

A single count supports this clone. This chain connects TRBV4-3 to TRBJ2-1; 10 bases map to TRBD1. The CDR3 is made up of 16 amino acids. V lost 3 bases and J lost 3; bases outside the gene matches: 5. Germline CDR1 and CDR2: LGHNA and YSLEER. CDR3 amino acids: CASSQPGQGYYNEQFF. The CDR3 DNA follows: TGCGCCAGCAGCCAGCCGGGACAGGGGTACTACAATGAGCAGTTCTTC.

The gene calls are TRBV5-1 and TRBJ1-1; D is undetermined. Germline lookup yields CDR1 SGHRS and CDR2 YFSETQ. There are 15 residues in the CDR3. Trimming left V 3 bases short and J 0 bases short, with 12 bases between. The CDR3 reads CASSSSARMNTEAFF. CDR3 nucleotides: TGCGCCAGCAGCTCGTCGGCGCGGATGAACACTGAAGCTTTCTTT.

This chain connects TRBV7-6 to TRBJ2-5; 12 nucleotides align to TRBD2. Germline V gene data show CDR1 as SGHVS and CDR2 as FNYEAQ. J lost 3 bases, V lost 10 bases, and 15 bases had no gene match. The CDR3 is made up of 17 amino acids. As DNA, the CDR3 is TGTGCCATCGTGTGGGGGATGGCTAGCGGGGGGGAAGAGACCCAGTACTTC. This sequence encodes CAIVWGMASGGEETQYF. The full variable domain, its missing parts supplied by reference TRBV7-6 and TRBJ2-5, is GAGVSQSPRYKVTKRGQDVALRCDPISGHVSLYWYRQALGQGPEFLTYFNYEAQQDKSGLPNDRFSAERPEGSISTLTIQRTEQRDSAMYRCAIVWGMASGGEETQYFGPGTRLLVL.

The CDR3 region has the DNA TGCACCAGCAGCCCGACCAGGCGGAAATATGGCTACACCTTC. Residues: CTSSPTRRKYGYTF. The chain joins TRBV1 to TRBJ1-2. TRBV1 is a listed pseudogene. This CDR3 has 14 amino acids.

The chain is built from TRBV4-2 and TRBJ2-1, with 7 bases identical to TRBD1. In germline, CDR1 is LGHNA, CDR2 YNFKEQ. J lost 3 bases, V lost 1 base, and 6 bases had no gene match. The CDR3 totals 16 residues. The CDR3 region has the DNA TGTGCCAGCAGCCAAGCAGAAGGGGGCCGCTACAATGAGCAGTTCTTC. Amino acid sequence: CASSQAEGGRYNEQFF.

The chain recombines TRBV7-9 with TRBJ1-3; perhaps TRBD1 as D (5 bases). The CDR3 length is 15 residues. Germline V gene lookup returns CDR1 SEHNR and CDR2 FQNEAQ (reference sequence). Between the trimmed V and J ends, which lost 5 bases and 6 bases, there was a span of 17 bases. The CDR3 coding sequence is TGTGCCAGCAGCCCACCAAACGTCAGGGAAAACACCATATATTTT. Amino acid sequence: CASSPPNVRENTIYF. The variable domain in full, completed from reference TRBV7-9 and TRBJ1-3, reads DTGVSQNPRHKITKRGQNVTFRCDPISEHNRLYWYRQTLGQGPEFLTYFQNEAQLEKSRLLSDRFSAERPKGSFSTLEIQRTEQGDSAMYLCASSPPNVRENTIYFGEGSWLTVV.

This clone has just one count. V and J are TRBV11-2 and TRBJ1-1; a weak D match, TRBD1 (6 bases). This CDR3 is built from 13 residues. Trimming left V 4 bases short and J 1 base short, with 7 bases between. Germline lookup yields CDR1 SGHAT and CDR2 FQNNGV. CDR3 in amino acids: CASSSQGNTEAFF. In DNA, the CDR3 is TGTGCCAGCAGCTCACAGGGGAACACTGAAGCTTTCTTT.

This chain joins TRBV6-5 and TRBJ1-1; TRBD1 might be the D (5 bases). The ends were cut back, 5 bases at V and 7 bases at J, with 11 bases in the middle. The CDR3 is 12 amino acids. Germline V gene sequence: CDR1 MNHEY, CDR2 SVGAGI. DNA for the CDR3: TGTGCCAGCAGTGGAATGGGGGTTGAAGCTTTCTTT. This encodes CASSGMGVEAFF.

The V and J genes are TRBV7-8 and TRBJ2-1; D remains unclear. V lost 1 base, J lost 9 bases, and 7 bases lay in between. Germline CDR1 and CDR2: SGHVS and FQNEAQ. The CDR3 is 12 amino acids. In DNA form, the CDR3 reads TGTGCCAGCAGCTTAGTTCGAATTGAGCAGTTCTTC. Translating it yields CASSLVRIEQFF.

The CDR3 DNA sequence: TGTGCCAGCAGCGTAGGGCCACAGGTACTTGGCGAGCAGTACTTC. Amino acids: CASSVGPQVLGEQYF. The chain employs TRBV9 and TRBJ2-7, with a weak D call TRBD1 (5 bases). Germline CDR1 is SGDLS and CDR2 is YYNGEE. Trimming took 0 bases from V and 6 from J, leaving 16 bases between them. The CDR3 length is 15 residues.